These T cell receptor beta chains were read from a single sample in a study of blood T cells in healthy people across ages. In TCRdb, the 5' RACE reads were re-called with MiXCR into one record per CDR3 protein. The sample has about 670,000 distinct CDR3 sequences, 35% to 50% seen once. Sequencing used blood. Source of these receptors: an elderly man in good health. Both conserved end residues are trimmed from each CDR3. D genes are given only for firm matches.

11	TRBV15	NA	TRBJ2-1	ATSSGQYKEQF
16	TRBV7-9	TRBD2	TRBJ2-5	ASSLGSDSGGSQETQY
15	TRBV3-1	NA	TRBJ2-2	ASSQDLAGRNTGELF
16	TRBV7-9	TRBD2	TRBJ2-1	ASSPRPSGGVSYNEQF
17	TRBV28	TRBD2	TRBJ2-1	ASIYAGVQLAASYNEQF
10	TRBV29-1	NA	TRBJ2-7	SVVPGAYEQY
13	TRBV3-1	NA	TRBJ2-1	ASSQRGASYNEQF
15	TRBV6-1	TRBD2	TRBJ2-7	ASSDYGLAGPFGEQY
10	TRBV6-2/TRBV6-3	NA	TRBJ1-2	ASSYGTYGYT
14	TRBV4-2	NA	TRBJ1-2	ASSLNVVRANYGYT
11	TRBV20-1	NA	TRBJ2-7	SAKPRNAYEQY
13	TRBV11-2	NA	TRBJ2-2	ASSPRGVETGELF
13	TRBV10-1	NA	TRBJ2-3	ASSESRTTPGTQY
11	TRBV2	NA	TRBJ2-3	ASRRQGRDTQY
10	TRBV5-1	NA	TRBJ2-1	ASSLFLDEQF
12	TRBV7-9	NA	TRBJ2-3	ASSAQGAPHPQY
13	TRBV5-8	TRBD1	TRBJ1-1	ASSFYRGGYTEAF
14	TRBV15	TRBD2	TRBJ2-3	ATSSRGTSGADTQY
15	TRBV3-1	TRBD2	TRBJ2-3	ASSHRGLAGGPDTQY
11	TRBV7-2	NA	TRBJ1-2	ASRPGTNYGYT